This T cell receptor (beta chain) was sequenced in a study of blood T cells in healthy people across ages. A second PCR of 7 to 11 cycles used a sample-barcoded 5' primer and a J-beta primer mix. TCRdb reprocessed the 5' RACE reads with MiXCR, giving one entry per CDR3 protein. The data contain roughly 1,500,000 distinct CDR3 sequences, 40% to 50% of them singletons. Investigators took 8.5 to 10 milliliters of peripheral blood from every donor. PBMCs, at least 7 million per sample, were isolated. What was sequenced was blood. The receptor was derived from a woman aged 18-29 years in good health.

The DNA for the CDR3 is TGTGCCAGCAGTCCCCCGGGCAGAGGAGAGACCCAGTTCTTC. This sequence encodes CASSPPGRGETQFF. The V and J genes are TRBV6-5 and TRBJ2-1; no firm D call. CDR3 length: 14 residues. Germline values: CDR1 MNHEY, CDR2 SVGAGI. The V end lost 5 bases, the J end lost 13 bases, and 21 bases lay between the germline ends.